A selection of T cell receptor beta chains follows, all from one sample in a study of blood T cell repertoires in COVID-19. The protocol was immunoSEQ multiplex PCR, while the TCRdb copy is restricted to in-frame clones and leaves out a portion. Altogether some 310,000 clones are present, around 90% being singletons, with the ten largest covering 0.95% to 1.3%. The sequenced sample was peripheral blood. Receptors originate from a woman in her 40s with COVID-19, enrolled during active disease. The CDR3 runs from the conserved cysteine through the conserved F or W. A D gene is named only where the DNA matches it firmly. Clone size, where shown, is once, few, many, or a class for clones that have expanded.

clone_size	v_call	j_call	d_call	cdr3_nt	cdr3_aa
NA	TRBV4-3	TRBJ1-2	TRBD1	TGCGCCAGCAGCCAAGACTCCTACCGGGACAGGGGGGATGGCTACACCTTC	CASSQDSYRDRGDGYTF
NA	TRBV29-1	TRBJ2-1	NA	TGCAGCGTTGTCGCTCTAGCGAACAGTGAGCAGTTCTTC	CSVVALANSEQFF
once	TRBV19	TRBJ1-5	NA	TGTGCCAGTAGTACCCGGGGAAGGGCCCTATATCAGCCCCAGCATTTT	CASSTRGRALYQPQHF
NA	TRBV30	TRBJ2-3	NA	TGTGCCCAGGGCCGAACCAGCACAGATACGCAGTATTTT	CAQGRTSTDTQYF
NA	TRBV27	TRBJ2-2	NA	TGTGCTACTGCTCCCCGAAGTGGTGTCGTCGGGGAGCTGTTTTTT	CATAPRSGVVGELFF
NA	TRBV11-2	TRBJ2-2	TRBD2	TGTGCCAGCAGCTTCCTCCCCAATAGCGGGAGTACGAACACCGGGGAGCTGTTTTTT	CASSFLPNSGSTNTGELFF
NA	TRBV30	TRBJ1-2	TRBD1	TGTGCCTGGAGTGTACCCCCCCGACAGGGAGTAAACTATGGCTACACCTTC	CAWSVPPRQGVNYGYTF
NA	TRBV5-8	TRBJ2-7	TRBD2	TGTGCCAGCAGCTTGGGGTATAGGGGGACTAGCGGTTACGAGCAGTACTTC	CASSLGYRGTSGYEQYF
NA	TRBV28	TRBJ2-2	NA	TGTGCCAGCACCCCGACCGCGGGACCGTTTCGGAACACCGGGGAGCTGTTTTTT	CASTPTAGPFRNTGELFF
once	TRBV29-1	TRBJ1-1	NA	TGCAGCGTTGGGTCTTTCAAGCTGAACACTGAAGCTTTCTTT	CSVGSFKLNTEAFF
NA	TRBV3-1/TRBV3-2	TRBJ2-3	NA	TGTGCCAGCGGAGCCGGTAGCAGCACAGATACGCAGTATTTT	CASGAGSSTDTQYF
NA	TRBV7-2	TRBJ2-7	TRBD1	TGTGCCAGCAGCTACACAGGGGGCCCTACCTACGAGCAGTACTTC	CASSYTGGPTYEQYF
NA	TRBV21-1	TRBJ1-1	NA	TGTGCCAGCAGTAACGTACATTCGGGACAGGTGAACACTGAAGCTTTCTTT	CASSNVHSGQVNTEAFF
NA	TRBV5-5	TRBJ2-2	TRBD2	TGTGCCAGCAGCTTGGGAACTAGCGAGGCCGGGGAGCTGTTTTTT	CASSLGTSEAGELFF
NA	TRBV4-3	TRBJ1-1	NA	TGCGCCAGCAGCCAAACCCTCAGGGGCACTGAAGCTTTCTTT	CASSQTLRGTEAFF
NA	TRBV19	TRBJ1-2	TRBD1	TGTGCCAGTAGTATAGACAGGGGGTCTGGCTACACCTTC	CASSIDRGSGYTF
NA	TRBV10-3	TRBJ1-6	TRBD1	TGTGCCATCAGTGGGCCGGGACAGGGGAATTCACCCCTCCACTTT	CAISGPGQGNSPLHF
few	TRBV5-1	TRBJ1-2	NA	TGCGCCAGCAGCTTGGTCAGTAACTATGGCTACACCTTC	CASSLVSNYGYTF
NA	TRBV7-8	TRBJ2-7	NA	TGTGCCAGCAGCTTAGCGCACCTAGCGCAGGAAGTTCGGTACGAGCAGTACTTC	CASSLAHLAQEVRYEQYF
NA	TRBV5-1	TRBJ2-1	TRBD2	TGCGCCAGCAGCTTGGCTCTAGCGGTGGGGAATGAGCAGTTCTTC	CASSLALAVGNEQFF
NA	TRBV6-6	TRBJ2-2	NA	TGTGCCAGCAGTCATTACCGGGAGACCACCGGGGAGCTGTTTTTT	CASSHYRETTGELFF
NA	TRBV11-3	TRBJ2-2	TRBD1	TGTGCCAGCACCTTGTCCGGGACAGTTAACACCGGGGAGCTGTTTTTT	CASTLSGTVNTGELFF
once	TRBV28	TRBJ1-5	TRBD1	TGTGCCAGCAGCCCGACAGGGACTCATCAGCCCCAGCATTTT	CASSPTGTHQPQHF
NA	TRBV19	TRBJ2-3	NA	TGTGCCAGTAGTATGTCGGGATACACAGATACGCAGTATTTT	CASSMSGYTDTQYF
NA	TRBV27	TRBJ1-4	TRBD1	TGTGCCAGCAGTACACGACAGGGTGGTCAGATTTCTTTTGAAAAACTGTTTTTT	CASSTRQGGQISFEKLFF
NA	TRBV29-1	TRBJ1-2	NA	TGCAGCGTTCTACAGGGCAACTATGGCTACACCTTC	CSVLQGNYGYTF
NA	TRBV6-6	TRBJ1-5	NA	TGTGCCAGCAGTTACTCGGGGGGTAGCAATCAGCCCCAGCATTTT	CASSYSGGSNQPQHF
NA	TRBV7-9	TRBJ2-7	TRBD1	TGTGCCAGCAGATTAACAGGGTCGACAGGGAGCTCCTACGAGCAGTACTTC	CASRLTGSTGSSYEQYF
NA	TRBV30	TRBJ1-5	TRBD1	TGTGCCTGGAGTTCCGGGACAGGGGGGGGATTCGGAAATCAGCCCCAGCATTTT	CAWSSGTGGGFGNQPQHF
NA	TRBV12-3/TRBV12-4	TRBJ2-5	NA	TGTGCCAGCAGTACTCAGGGGAAAGAGACCCAGTACTTC	CASSTQGKETQYF
NA	TRBV28	TRBJ2-3	NA	TGTGCCAGCAGTCCTATGGACTCCACAGATACGCAGTATTTT	CASSPMDSTDTQYF
NA	TRBV30	TRBJ1-1	NA	TGTGCCTGGAGTGTACGGGGAGAAGCTTTCTTT	CAWSVRGEAFF
NA	TRBV28	TRBJ2-2	NA	TGTGCCAGCAGCTACCCCGGCGGGGAGCTGTTTTTT	CASSYPGGELFF
NA	TRBV3-1/TRBV3-2	TRBJ2-1	TRBD2	TGTGCCAGCAGCCCAGGTAAGCGGGGGGCCAAGGGGAGCTCCTACAATGAGCAGTTCTTC	CASSPGKRGAKGSSYNEQFF
NA	TRBV7-8	TRBJ1-4	NA	TGTGCCAGCAACGGAAACAGGGTTGCTAATGAAAAACTGTTTTTT	CASNGNRVANEKLFF
NA	TRBV1	TRBJ2-3	NA	TGCACCAGCAGCCCAACTCGGGTCGAGCGGGAGGGCAGAACAGATACGCAGTATTTT	CTSSPTRVEREGRTDTQYF
NA	TRBV5-8	TRBJ2-3	NA	TGTGCCAGCAGCCGACGGACTTCTAGCACAGATACGCAGTATTTT	CASSRRTSSTDTQYF
NA	TRBV5-6	TRBJ1-1	NA	TGTGCCAGCAGCTTGTCACGGAGGAACACTGAAGCTTTCTTT	CASSLSRRNTEAFF
NA	TRBV11-2	TRBJ2-7	NA	TGTGCCAGCAGCTTCCGGGACTTGATGGAGCAGTACTTC	CASSFRDLMEQYF
NA	TRBV2	TRBJ2-3	NA	TGTGCCAGCGGAGTGACAGGATCATTTGCAGATACGCAGTATTTT	CASGVTGSFADTQYF
NA	TRBV7-2	TRBJ2-7	TRBD1	TGTGCCAGCAGCTTTGGACAGGGGCTGGGAGAGCAGTACTTC	CASSFGQGLGEQYF
NA	TRBV5-1	TRBJ1-4	NA	TGCGCCAGCAGCTCCGTCACGCCGGCGGGTGAAAAACTGTTTTTT	CASSSVTPAGEKLFF
NA	TRBV5-5	TRBJ2-5	NA	TGTGCCAGCAGCGTCGTAGGAGGGGAGACCCAGTACTTC	CASSVVGGETQYF
NA	TRBV15	TRBJ2-7	NA	TGTGCCACCAGCAGAGAAGACTTTCCAAGCTCCTACGAGCAGTACTTC	CATSREDFPSSYEQYF
NA	TRBV5-1	TRBJ1-2	NA	TGCGCCAGCAGCTTGGAGGCCGGGTATTTTGGCTACACCTTC	CASSLEAGYFGYTF
NA	TRBV7-9	TRBJ2-7	NA	TGTGCCAGCAGCAGTTGGGGGCGCGAGCAGTACTTC	CASSSWGREQYF
few	TRBV7-2	TRBJ2-7	TRBD2	TGTGCCAGCAGCTATCCGGGACTAGCGGGTATGTCCTACGAGCAGTACTTC	CASSYPGLAGMSYEQYF
NA	TRBV19	TRBJ1-5	NA	TGTGCCAGTAGTATAGTATGGGGGGGCAATCAGCCCCAGCATTTT	CASSIVWGGNQPQHF
NA	TRBV11-2	TRBJ2-4	NA	TGTGCCAGCAGCTCCATAACCGACTACCAGGGGAACATTCAGTACTTC	CASSSITDYQGNIQYF
NA	TRBV9	TRBJ2-3	TRBD2	TGTGCCAGCACGGAGCGGGAAGGGATGTATACGCAGTATTTT	CASTEREGMYTQYF
NA	TRBV6-7	TRBJ1-5	NA	TGTGCCAGCAGACTCGGACATTTCAATCAGCCCCAGCATTTT	CASRLGHFNQPQHF
NA	TRBV18	TRBJ1-4	NA	TGTGCCAGCTCACCCCCGGGACTTGGGGTTGAAAAACTGTTTTTT	CASSPPGLGVEKLFF
NA	TRBV6-2/TRBV6-3	TRBJ2-3	TRBD2	TGTGCCAGCAGTTACTCGAAAGGGACTAGCTCCCTAGGGGCAGATACGCAGTATTTT	CASSYSKGTSSLGADTQYF